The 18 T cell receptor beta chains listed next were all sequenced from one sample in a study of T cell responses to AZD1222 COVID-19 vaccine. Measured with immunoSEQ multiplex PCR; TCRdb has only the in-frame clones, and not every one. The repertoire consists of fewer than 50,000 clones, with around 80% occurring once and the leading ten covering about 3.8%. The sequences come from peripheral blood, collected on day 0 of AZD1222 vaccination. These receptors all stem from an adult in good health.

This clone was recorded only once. The CDR3 spells CASSILGQGGNYGYTF. The CDR3 DNA sequence: TGTGCCAGCAGCATCCTTGGACAGGGTGGCAACTATGGCTACACCTTC. The J gene is TRBJ1-2, the V gene TRBV11-2; 8 bases align to TRBD1. This CDR3 has 16 residues. Germline trimming cut 5 bases from V and 2 bases from J; bases unmatched to any gene: 10. The germline CDR1 and CDR2 sequences are SGHAT and FQNNGV.

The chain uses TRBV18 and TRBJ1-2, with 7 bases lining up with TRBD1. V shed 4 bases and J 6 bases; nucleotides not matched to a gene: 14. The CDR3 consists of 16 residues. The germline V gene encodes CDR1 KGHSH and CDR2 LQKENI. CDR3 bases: TGTGCCAGCTCACAAGACAGGGTAGTTGGCCTAGATGGCTACACCTTC. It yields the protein CASSQDRVVGLDGYTF.

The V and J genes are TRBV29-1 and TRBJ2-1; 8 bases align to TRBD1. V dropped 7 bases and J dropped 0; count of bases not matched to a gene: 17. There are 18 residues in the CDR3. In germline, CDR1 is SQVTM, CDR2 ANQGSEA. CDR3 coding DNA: TGCAGCGCCCACTGGGGACAGGTAATTGAAAGCTCCTACAATGAGCAGTTCTTC. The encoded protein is CSAHWGQVIESSYNEQFF.

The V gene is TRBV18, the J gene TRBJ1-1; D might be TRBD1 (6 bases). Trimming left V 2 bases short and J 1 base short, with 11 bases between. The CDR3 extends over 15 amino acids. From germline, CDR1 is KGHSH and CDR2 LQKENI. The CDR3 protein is CASSPRGAGNTEAFF. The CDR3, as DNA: TGTGCCAGCTCACCAAGGGGGGCGGGGAACACTGAAGCTTTCTTT.

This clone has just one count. The CDR3 loop is CASREGTGRVSEAFF. As DNA, the CDR3 is TGTGCCAGCAGGGAAGGGACAGGGCGAGTCTCTGAAGCTTTCTTT. The chain combines TRBV7-9 with TRBJ1-1, with 9 bases fitting TRBD1. The CDR3 runs to 15 residues. Losses at the gene ends were 6 bases for V and 6 bases for J; bases not matched to a gene: 11. Germline values: CDR1 SEHNR, CDR2 FQNEAQ (reference sequence).

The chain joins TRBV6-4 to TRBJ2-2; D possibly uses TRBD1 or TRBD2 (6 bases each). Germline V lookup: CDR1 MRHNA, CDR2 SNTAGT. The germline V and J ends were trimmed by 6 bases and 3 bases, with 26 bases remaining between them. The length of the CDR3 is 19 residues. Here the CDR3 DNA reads TGTGCCAGCAGAGACAGACAGGTACGGGCGCCTAGCGACACCGGGGAGCTGTTTTTT. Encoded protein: CASRDRQVRAPSDTGELFF.

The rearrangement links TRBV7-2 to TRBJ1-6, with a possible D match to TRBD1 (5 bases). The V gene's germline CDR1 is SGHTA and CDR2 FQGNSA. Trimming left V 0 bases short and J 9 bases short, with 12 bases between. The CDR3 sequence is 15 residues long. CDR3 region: CASSLASGRGSPLHF. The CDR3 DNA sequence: TGTGCCAGCAGCTTAGCCTCGGGGCGAGGTTCACCCCTCCACTTT. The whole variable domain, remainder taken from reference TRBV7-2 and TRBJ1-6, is GAGVSQSPSNKVTEKGKDVELRCDPISGHTALYWYRQSLGQGLEFLIYFQGNSAPDKSGLPSDRFSAERTGGSVSTLTIQRTQQEDSAVYLCASSLASGRGSPLHFGNGTRLTVT.

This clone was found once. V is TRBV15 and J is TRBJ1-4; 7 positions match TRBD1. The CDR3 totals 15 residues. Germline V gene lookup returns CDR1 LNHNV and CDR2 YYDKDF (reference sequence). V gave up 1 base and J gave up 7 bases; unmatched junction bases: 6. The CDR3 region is CATSRATGSGEKLFF. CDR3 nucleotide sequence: TGTGCCACCAGCAGAGCGACAGGGAGTGGTGAAAAACTGTTTTTT.

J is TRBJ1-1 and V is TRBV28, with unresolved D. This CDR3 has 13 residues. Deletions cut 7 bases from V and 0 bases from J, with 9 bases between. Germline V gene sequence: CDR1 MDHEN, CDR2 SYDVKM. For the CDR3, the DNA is TGTGCCAGCATAGCGCTAATGAACACTGAAGCTTTCTTT. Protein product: CASIALMNTEAFF. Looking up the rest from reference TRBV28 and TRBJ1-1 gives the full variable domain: DVKVTQSSRYLVKRTGEKVFLECVQDMDHENMFWYRQDPGLGLRLIYFSYDVKMKEKGDIPEGYSVSREKKERFSLILESASTNQTSMYLCASIALMNTEAFFGQGTRLTVV.

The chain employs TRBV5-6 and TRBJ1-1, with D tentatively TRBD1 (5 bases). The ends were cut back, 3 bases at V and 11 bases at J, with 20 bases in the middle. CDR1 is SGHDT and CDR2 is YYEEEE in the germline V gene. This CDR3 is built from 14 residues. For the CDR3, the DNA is TGTGCCAGCAGCTACCTTTTGGGACTGGAGCTGGCTTTCTTT. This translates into CASSYLLGLELAFF.

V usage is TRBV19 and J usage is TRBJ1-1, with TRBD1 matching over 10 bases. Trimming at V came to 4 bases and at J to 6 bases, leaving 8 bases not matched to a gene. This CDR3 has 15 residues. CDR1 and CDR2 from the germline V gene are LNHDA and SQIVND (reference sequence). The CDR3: CASSSIWGQGSEAFF. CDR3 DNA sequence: TGTGCCAGTAGTAGCATCTGGGGACAGGGGTCTGAAGCTTTCTTT.

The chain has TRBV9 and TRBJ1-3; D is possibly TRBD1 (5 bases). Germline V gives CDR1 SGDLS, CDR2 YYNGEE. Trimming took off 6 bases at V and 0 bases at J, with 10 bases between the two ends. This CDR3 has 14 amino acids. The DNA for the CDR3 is TGTGCCAGCACCCAGGGAAACTCTGGAAACACCATATATTTT. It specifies CASTQGNSGNTIYF.

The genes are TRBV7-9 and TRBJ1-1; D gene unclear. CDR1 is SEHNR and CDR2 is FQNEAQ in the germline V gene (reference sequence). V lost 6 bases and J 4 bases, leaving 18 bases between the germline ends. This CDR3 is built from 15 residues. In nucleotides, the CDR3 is TGTGCCAGCAGACCCACTGGGATCCTCTTCACTGAAGCTTTCTTT. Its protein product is CASRPTGILFTEAFF. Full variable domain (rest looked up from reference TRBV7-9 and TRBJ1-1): DTGVSQNPRHKITKRGQNVTFRCDPISEHNRLYWYRQTLGQGPEFLTYFQNEAQLEKSRLLSDRFSAERPKGSFSTLEIQRTEQGDSAMYLCASRPTGILFTEAFFGQGTRLTVV.

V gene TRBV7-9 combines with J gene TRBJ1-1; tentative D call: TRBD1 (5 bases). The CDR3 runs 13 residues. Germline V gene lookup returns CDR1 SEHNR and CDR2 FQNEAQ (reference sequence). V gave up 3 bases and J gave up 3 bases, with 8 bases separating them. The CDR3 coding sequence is TGTGCCAGCAGCTTCGTGGGGGACACTGAAGCTTTCTTT. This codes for CASSFVGDTEAFF.

The CDR3 loop is CASSLGQGANGYTF. Written as DNA, the CDR3 is TGTGCCAGCAGCTTAGGGCAGGGGGCGAATGGCTACACCTTC. The rearrangement links TRBV11-2 to TRBJ1-2; 8 nucleotides agree with TRBD1. The germline V gene encodes CDR1 SGHAT and CDR2 FQNNGV. With V trimmed by 1 base and J by 6 bases, 4 bases remained unmatched. The CDR3 is 14 amino acids.

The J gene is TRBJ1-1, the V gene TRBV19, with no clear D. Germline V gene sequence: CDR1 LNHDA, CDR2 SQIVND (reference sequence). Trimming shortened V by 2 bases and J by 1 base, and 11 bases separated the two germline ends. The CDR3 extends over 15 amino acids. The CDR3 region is CASSISSQPNTEAFF. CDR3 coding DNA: TGTGCCAGTAGTATATCCTCGCAGCCGAACACTGAAGCTTTCTTT.

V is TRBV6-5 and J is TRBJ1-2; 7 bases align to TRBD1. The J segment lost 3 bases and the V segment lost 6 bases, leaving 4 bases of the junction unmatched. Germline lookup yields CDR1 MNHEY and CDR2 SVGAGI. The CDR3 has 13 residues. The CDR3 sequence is CASSPTGHYGYTF. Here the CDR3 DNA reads TGTGCCAGCAGCCCGACAGGGCACTATGGCTACACCTTC.

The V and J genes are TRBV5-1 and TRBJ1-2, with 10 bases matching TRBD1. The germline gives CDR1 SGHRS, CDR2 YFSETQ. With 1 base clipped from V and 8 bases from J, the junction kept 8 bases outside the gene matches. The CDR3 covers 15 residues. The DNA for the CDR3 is TGCGCCAGCAGCTTGTCCTCCGGGACAGGGGAGGGCTACACCTTC. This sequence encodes CASSLSSGTGEGYTF.